The 3 T cell receptor beta chains reported below all come from one sample, sequenced in a study of shared clonotypes between healthy human individuals. This table comes from immunoSEQ multiplex PCR, and its TCRdb copy is limited to in-frame clones, with some not included. The data show fewer than 2.5 million clones, approximately 94% seen once. The sample was naive CD4+ T cells from PBMCs. Subset defined: CD45RA+ positively selected. All receptors derive from a man aged 18-30 years in good health. Some clones in this sample may be carry-over from other donors' samples.

The chain couples TRBV6-1 to TRBJ1-2; D is unresolved. The germline gives CDR1 MNHNS, CDR2 SASEGT. Trimming stripped 5 bases from V and 4 bases from J, with 11 bases between. The CDR3 length is 13 residues. In nucleotides, the CDR3 is TGTGCCAGCAGTCTAAATCTTTTCTATGGCTACACCTTC. Its translation is CASSLNLFYGYTF.

Notes on this clone: Other nucleotide sequences in the sample specify the same CDR3. V is TRBV20-1 and J is TRBJ2-7; no clear D. V was clipped by 3 bases and J by 2 bases, with 5 bases between them. CDR1 DFQATT and CDR2 SNEGSKA come from the germline V gene (reference sequence). The CDR3 extends over 11 amino acids. The CDR3 DNA reads TGCAGTGCTAGTGGGCCCTACGAGCAGTACTTC. As protein: CSASGPYEQYF.

The chain has TRBV2 and TRBJ2-7, with D perhaps matching TRBD1 (5 bases). Trimming took off 8 bases at V and 7 bases at J, with 12 bases between the two ends. The CDR3 covers 11 residues. Looked up from germline, CDR1 is SNHLY and CDR2 is FYNNEI. CDR3: CASYSRTEQYF. In DNA, the CDR3 is TGTGCCAGCTATTCTCGGACAGAGCAGTACTTC.